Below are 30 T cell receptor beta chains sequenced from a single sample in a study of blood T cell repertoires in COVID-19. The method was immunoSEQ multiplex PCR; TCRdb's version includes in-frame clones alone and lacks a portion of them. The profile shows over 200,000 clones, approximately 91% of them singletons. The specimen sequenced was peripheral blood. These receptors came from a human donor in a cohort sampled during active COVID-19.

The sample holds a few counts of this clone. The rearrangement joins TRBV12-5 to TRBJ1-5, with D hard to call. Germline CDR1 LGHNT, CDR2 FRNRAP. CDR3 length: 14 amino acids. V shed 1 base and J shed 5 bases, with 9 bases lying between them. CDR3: CASGLGRLDQPQHF. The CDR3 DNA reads TGTGCTAGTGGTTTGGGCAGGTTAGATCAGCCCCAGCATTTT.

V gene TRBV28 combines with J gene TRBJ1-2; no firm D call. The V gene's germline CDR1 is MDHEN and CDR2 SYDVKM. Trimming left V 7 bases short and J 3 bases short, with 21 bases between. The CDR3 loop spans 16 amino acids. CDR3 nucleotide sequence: TGTGCCAGCACCCCAGTAATCTCTGTCAACCACTATGGCTACACCTTC. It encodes CASTPVISVNHYGYTF.

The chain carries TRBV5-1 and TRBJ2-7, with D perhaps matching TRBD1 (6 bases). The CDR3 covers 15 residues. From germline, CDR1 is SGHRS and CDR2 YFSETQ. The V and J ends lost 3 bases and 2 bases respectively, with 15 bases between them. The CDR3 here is CASSSLDSSPYEQYF. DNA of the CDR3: TGCGCCAGCAGCTCGTTGGACAGTTCACCCTACGAGCAGTACTTC.

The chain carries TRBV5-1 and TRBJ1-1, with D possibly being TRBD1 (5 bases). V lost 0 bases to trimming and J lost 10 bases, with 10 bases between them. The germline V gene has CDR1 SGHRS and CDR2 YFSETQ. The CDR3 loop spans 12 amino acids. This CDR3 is CASSLAGGLAFF. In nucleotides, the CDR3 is TGCGCCAGCAGCTTGGCCGGGGGGTTAGCTTTCTTT.

The CDR3 protein is CASSSYAEAAQPQHF. The CDR3 coding sequence is TGTGCCAGCAGCTCCTATGCGGAAGCCGCTCAGCCCCAGCATTTT. The rearrangement uses TRBV6-5 and TRBJ1-5; D uncertain. This CDR3 has 15 amino acids. CDR1 is MNHEY and CDR2 is SVGAGI in the germline V gene. V lost 6 bases, J lost 6 bases, and 18 bases lay in between.

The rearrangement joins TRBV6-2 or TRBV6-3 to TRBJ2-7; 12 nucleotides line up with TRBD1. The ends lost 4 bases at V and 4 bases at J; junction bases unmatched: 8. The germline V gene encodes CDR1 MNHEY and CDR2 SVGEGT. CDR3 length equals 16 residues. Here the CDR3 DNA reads TGTGCCAGCAGTTCCGGGACAGGGGGCTTGGTGTACGAGCAGTACTTC. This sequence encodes CASSSGTGGLVYEQYF.

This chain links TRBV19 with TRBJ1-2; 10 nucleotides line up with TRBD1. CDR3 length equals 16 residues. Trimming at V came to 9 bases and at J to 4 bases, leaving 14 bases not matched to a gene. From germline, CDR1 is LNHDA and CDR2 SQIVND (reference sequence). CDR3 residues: CASAIEGQGRAYGYTF. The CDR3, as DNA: TGTGCCAGCGCAATAGAGGGACAGGGGCGCGCCTATGGCTACACCTTC.

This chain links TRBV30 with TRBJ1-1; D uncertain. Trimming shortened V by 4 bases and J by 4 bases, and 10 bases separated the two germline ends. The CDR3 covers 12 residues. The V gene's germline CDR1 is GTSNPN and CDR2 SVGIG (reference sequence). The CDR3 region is CAWTRRGTEAFF. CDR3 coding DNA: TGTGCCTGGACTAGGCGGGGCACTGAAGCTTTCTTT.

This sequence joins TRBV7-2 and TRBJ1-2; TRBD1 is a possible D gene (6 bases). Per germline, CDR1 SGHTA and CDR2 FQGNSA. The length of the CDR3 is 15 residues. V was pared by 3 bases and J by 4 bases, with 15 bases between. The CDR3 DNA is TGTGCCAGCAGCTTCAGGGGTGACCCCCTCTATGGCTACACCTTC. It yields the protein CASSFRGDPLYGYTF. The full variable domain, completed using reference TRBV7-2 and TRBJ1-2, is GAGVSQSPSNKVTEKGKDVELRCDPISGHTALYWYRQSLGQGLEFLIYFQGNSAPDKSGLPSDRFSAERTGGSVSTLTIQRTQQEDSAVYLCASSFRGDPLYGYTFGSGTRLTVV.

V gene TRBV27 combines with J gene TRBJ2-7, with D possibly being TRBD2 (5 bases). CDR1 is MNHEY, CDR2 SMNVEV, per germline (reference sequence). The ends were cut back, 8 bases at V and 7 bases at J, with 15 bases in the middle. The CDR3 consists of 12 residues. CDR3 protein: CASPPPTGEQYF. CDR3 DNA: TGTGCCAGCCCTCCTCCAACGGGGGAGCAGTACTTC.

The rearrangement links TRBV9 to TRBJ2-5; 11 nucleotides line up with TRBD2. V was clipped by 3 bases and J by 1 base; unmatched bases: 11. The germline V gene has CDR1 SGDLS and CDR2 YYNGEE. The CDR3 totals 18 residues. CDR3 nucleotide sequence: TGTGCCAGCAGCGAGATGGGGGTGGGGACTAGCGGCCAAGAGACCCAGTACTTC. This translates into CASSEMGVGTSGQETQYF.

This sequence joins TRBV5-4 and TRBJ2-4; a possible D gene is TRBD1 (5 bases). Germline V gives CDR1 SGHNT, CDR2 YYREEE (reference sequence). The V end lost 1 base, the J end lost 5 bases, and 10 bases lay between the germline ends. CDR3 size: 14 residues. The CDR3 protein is CASSLQLGENIQYF. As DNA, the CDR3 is TGTGCCAGCAGCTTGCAGTTAGGGGAAAACATTCAGTACTTC.

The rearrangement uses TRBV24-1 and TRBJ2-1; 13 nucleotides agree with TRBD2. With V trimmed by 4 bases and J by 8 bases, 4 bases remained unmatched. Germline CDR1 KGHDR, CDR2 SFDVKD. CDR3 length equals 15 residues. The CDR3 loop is CATSERTSGSDEQFF. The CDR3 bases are TGTGCCACCAGTGAGAGGACTAGCGGGAGTGATGAGCAGTTCTTC.

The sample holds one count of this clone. The CDR3 DNA is TGTGCCAGCAGCTCGACTAGCGGGAGGGCCCACGAGCAGTACTTC. Translating gives CASSSTSGRAHEQYF. The chain recombines TRBV5-4 with TRBJ2-7; 14 bases map to TRBD2. Germline V gene lookup returns CDR1 SGHNT and CDR2 YYREEE (reference sequence). The CDR3 totals 15 residues. The junction had 4 bases not matched to a gene; V was cut back by 3 bases and J by 5 bases. Looking up the rest from reference TRBV5-4 and TRBJ2-7 gives the full variable domain: ETGVTQSPTHLIKTRGQQVTLRCSSQSGHNTVSWYQQALGQGPQFIFQYYREEENGRGNFPPRFSGLQFPNYSSELNVNALELDDSALYLCASSSTSGRAHEQYFGPGTRLTVT.

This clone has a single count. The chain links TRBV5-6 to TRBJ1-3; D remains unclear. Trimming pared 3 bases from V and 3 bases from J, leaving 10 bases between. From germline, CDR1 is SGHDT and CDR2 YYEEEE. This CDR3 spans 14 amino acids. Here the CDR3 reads CASSSLEFGNTIYF. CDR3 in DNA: TGTGCCAGCAGCTCCCTTGAGTTTGGAAACACCATATATTTT. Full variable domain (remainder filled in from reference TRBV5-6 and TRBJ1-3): DAGVTQSPTHLIKTRGQQVTLRCSPKSGHDTVSWYQQALGQGPQFIFQYYEEEERQRGNFPDRFSGHQFPNYSSELNVNALLLGDSALYLCASSSLEFGNTIYFGEGSWLTVV.

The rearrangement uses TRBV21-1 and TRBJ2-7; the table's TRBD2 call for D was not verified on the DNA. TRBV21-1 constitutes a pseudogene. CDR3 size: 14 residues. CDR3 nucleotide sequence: TGTGCCAGCAGCAAAGGACTAGCGGCCTACGAGCAGTACTTC. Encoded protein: CASSKGLAAYEQYF.

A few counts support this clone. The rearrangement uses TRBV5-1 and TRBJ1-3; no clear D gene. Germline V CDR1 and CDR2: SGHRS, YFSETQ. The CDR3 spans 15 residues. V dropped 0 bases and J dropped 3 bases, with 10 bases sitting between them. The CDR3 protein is CASSLALTLGNTIYF. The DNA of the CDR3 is TGCGCCAGCAGCTTGGCCTTAACTCTTGGAAACACCATATATTTT.

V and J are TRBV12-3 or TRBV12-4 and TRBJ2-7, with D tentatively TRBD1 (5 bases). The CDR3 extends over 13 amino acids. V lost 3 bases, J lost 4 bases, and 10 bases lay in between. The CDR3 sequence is CASSLGQTYEQYF. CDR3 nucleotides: TGTGCCAGCAGTTTGGGGCAAACTTACGAGCAGTACTTC.

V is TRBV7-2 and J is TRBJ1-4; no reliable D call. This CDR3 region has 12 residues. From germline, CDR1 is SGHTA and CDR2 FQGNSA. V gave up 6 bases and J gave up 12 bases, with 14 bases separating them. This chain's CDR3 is CASSPSPPELFF. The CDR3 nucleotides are TGTGCCAGCAGTCCGTCACCCCCAGAACTGTTTTTT.

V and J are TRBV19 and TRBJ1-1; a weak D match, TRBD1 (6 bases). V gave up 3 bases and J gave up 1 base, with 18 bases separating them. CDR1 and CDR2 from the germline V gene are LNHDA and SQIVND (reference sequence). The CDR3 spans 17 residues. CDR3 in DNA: TGTGCCAGTAGTATCCGGCAGGGGAGGGGTCCGAACACTGAAGCTTTCTTT. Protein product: CASSIRQGRGPNTEAFF.

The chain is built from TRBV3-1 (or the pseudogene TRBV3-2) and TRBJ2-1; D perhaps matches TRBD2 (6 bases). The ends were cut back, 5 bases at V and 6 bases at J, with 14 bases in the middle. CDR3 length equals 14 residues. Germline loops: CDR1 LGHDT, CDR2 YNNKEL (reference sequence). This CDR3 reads CASSFLGGLNEQFF. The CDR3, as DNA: TGTGCCAGCAGCTTCTTGGGGGGACTCAATGAGCAGTTCTTC.

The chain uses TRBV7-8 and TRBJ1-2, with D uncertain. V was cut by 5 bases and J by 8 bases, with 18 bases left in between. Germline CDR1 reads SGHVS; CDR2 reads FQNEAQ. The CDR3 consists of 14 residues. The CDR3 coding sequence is TGTGCCAGCAGCCCCAATTACGACATGAAGGGCTACACCTTC. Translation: CASSPNYDMKGYTF.

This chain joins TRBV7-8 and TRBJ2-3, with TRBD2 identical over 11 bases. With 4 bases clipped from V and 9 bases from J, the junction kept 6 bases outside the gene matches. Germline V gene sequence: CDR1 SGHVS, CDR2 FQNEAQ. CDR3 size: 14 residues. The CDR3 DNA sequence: TGTGCCAGCAGCTACACTAGCGGGAGTGGCACGCAGTATTTT. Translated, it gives CASSYTSGSGTQYF.

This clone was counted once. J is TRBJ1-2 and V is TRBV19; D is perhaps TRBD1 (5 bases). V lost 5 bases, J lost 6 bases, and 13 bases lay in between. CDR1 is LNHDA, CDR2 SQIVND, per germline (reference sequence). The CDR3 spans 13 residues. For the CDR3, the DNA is TGTGCCAGTAGTTTCCCGACAGTCCATGGCTACACCTTC. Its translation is CASSFPTVHGYTF.

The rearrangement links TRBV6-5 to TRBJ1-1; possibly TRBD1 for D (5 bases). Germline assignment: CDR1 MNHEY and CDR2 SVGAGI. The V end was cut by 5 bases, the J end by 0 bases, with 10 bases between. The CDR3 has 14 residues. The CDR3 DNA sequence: TGTGCCAGCAGTCCGCAGACAGTGAACACTGAAGCTTTCTTT. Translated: CASSPQTVNTEAFF.

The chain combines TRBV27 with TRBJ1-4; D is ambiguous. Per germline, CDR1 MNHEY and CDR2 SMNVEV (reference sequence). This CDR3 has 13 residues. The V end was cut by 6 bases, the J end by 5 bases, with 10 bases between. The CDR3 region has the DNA TGTGCCAGCAGCCGTCTGGCCAATGAAAAACTGTTTTTT. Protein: CASSRLANEKLFF.

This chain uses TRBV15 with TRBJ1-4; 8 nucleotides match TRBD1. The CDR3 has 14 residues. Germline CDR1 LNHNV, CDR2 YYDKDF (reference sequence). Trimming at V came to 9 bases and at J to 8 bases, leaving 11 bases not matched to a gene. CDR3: CATGADREVEKLFF. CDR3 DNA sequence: TGTGCCACAGGGGCGGACAGGGAGGTGGAAAAACTGTTTTTT.

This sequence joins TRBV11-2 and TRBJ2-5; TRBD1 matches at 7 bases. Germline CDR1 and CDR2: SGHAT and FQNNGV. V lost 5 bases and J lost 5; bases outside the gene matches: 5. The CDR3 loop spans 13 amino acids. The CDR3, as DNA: TGTGCCAGCAGCCCCGACAGGGTTGAGACCCAGTACTTC. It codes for CASSPDRVETQYF.

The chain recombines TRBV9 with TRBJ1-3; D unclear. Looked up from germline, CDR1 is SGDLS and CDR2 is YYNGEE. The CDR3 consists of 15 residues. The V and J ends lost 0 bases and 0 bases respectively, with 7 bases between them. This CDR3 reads CASSVVPSSGNTIYF. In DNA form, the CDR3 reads TGTGCCAGCAGCGTAGTTCCGAGCTCTGGAAACACCATATATTTT.

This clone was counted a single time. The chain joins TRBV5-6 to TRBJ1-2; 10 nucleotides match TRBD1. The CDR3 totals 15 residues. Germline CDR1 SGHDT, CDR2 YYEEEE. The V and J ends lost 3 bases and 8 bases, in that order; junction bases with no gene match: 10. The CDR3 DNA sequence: TGTGCCAGCAGCTCCGGGAGGGGACAGGGGTTGGGCTACACCTTC. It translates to CASSSGRGQGLGYTF.